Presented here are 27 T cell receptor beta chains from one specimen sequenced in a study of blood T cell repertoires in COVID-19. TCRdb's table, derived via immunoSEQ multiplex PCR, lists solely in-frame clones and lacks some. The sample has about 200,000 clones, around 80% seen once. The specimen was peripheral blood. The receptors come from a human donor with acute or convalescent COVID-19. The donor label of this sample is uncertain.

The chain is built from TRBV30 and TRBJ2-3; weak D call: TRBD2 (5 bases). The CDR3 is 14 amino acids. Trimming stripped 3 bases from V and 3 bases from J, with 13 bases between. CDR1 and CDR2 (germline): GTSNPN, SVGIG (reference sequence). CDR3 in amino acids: CAWSAYGVTDTQYF. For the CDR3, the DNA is TGTGCCTGGAGCGCTTACGGGGTAACAGATACGCAGTATTTT.

The CDR3 bases are TGTGCCAGTAGCCTTAGCAATCAGCCCCAGCATTTT. Translation: CASSLSNQPQHF. The rearrangement links TRBV19 to TRBJ1-5, with D unresolved. The CDR3 is made up of 12 amino acids. Germline-derived CDR1 and CDR2 are LNHDA and SQIVND (reference sequence). V was cut by 6 bases and J by 0 bases, with 3 bases left in between. The entire variable domain, with the rest obtained from reference TRBV19 and TRBJ1-5, is as follows: DGGITQSPKYLFRKEGQNVTLSCEQNLNHDAMYWYRQDPGQGLRLIYYSQIVNDFQKGDIAEGYSVSREKKESFPLTVTSAQKNPTAFYLCASSLSNQPQHFGDGTRLSIL.

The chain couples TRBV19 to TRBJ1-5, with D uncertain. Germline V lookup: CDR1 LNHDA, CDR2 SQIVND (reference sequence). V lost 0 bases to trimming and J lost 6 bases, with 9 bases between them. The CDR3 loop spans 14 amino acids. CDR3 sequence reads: CASSIDSRAQPQHF. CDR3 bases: TGTGCCAGTAGTATAGATTCCCGAGCTCAGCCCCAGCATTTT.

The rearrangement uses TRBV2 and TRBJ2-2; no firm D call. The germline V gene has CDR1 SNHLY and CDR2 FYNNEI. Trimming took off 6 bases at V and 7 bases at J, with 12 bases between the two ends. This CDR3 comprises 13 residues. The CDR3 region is CASRNERIGELFF. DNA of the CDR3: TGTGCCAGCAGGAACGAGCGTATCGGGGAGCTGTTTTTT.

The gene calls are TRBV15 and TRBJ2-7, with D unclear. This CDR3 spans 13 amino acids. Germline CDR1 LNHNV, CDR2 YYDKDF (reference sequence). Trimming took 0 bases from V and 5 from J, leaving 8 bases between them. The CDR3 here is CATSRELGDEQYF. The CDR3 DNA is TGTGCCACCAGCAGAGAGTTGGGCGACGAGCAGTACTTC.

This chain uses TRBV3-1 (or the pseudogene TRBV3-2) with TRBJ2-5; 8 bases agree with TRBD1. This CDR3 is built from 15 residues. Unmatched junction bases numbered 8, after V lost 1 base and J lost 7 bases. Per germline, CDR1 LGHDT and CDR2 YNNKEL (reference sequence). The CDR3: CASSQVAGGTGTQYF. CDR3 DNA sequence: TGTGCCAGCAGCCAAGTGGCAGGGGGCACCGGGACCCAGTACTTC.

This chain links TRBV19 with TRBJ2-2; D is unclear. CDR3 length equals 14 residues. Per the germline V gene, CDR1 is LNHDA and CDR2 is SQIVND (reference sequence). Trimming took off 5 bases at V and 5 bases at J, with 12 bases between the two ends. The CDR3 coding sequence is TGTGCCAGTAGTGGGTCAGGCGCTACCGGGGAGCTGTTTTTT. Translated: CASSGSGATGELFF.

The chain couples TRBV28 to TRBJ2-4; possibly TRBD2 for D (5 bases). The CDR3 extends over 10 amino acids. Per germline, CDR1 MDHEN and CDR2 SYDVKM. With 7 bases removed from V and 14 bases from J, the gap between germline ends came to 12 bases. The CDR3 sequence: CASILWREYF. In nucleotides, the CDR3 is TGTGCCAGCATCCTTTGGCGGGAGTACTTC. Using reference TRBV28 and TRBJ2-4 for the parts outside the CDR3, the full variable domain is DVKVTQSSRYLVKRTGEKVFLECVQDMDHENMFWYRQDPGLGLRLIYFSYDVKMKEKGDIPEGYSVSREKKERFSLILESASTNQTSMYLCASILWREYFGAGTRLSVL.

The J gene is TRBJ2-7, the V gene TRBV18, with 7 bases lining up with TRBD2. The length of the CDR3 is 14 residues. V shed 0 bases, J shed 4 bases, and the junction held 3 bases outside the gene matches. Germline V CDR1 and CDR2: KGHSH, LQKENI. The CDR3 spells CASSPPAGHYEQYF. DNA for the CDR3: TGTGCCAGCTCACCACCAGCGGGGCATTACGAGCAGTACTTC.

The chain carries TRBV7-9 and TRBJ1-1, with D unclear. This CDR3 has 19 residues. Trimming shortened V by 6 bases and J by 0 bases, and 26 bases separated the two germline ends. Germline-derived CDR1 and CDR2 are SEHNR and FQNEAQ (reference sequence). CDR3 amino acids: CASRRFLSSGLRMNTEAFF. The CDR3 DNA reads TGTGCCAGCAGGCGCTTCCTAAGCAGTGGGCTGCGCATGAACACTGAAGCTTTCTTT.

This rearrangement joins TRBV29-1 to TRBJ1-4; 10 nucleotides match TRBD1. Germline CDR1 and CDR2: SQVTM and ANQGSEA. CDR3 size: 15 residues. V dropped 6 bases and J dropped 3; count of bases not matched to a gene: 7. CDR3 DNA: TGCAGCGTCCAGACAGGGGGCGGGCCTAATGAAAAACTGTTTTTT. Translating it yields CSVQTGGGPNEKLFF.

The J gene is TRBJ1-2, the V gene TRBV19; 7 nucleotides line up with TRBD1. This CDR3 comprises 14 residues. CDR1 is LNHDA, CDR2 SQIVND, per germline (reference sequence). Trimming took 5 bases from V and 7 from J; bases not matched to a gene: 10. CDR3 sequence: CASSSRQGLAGYTF. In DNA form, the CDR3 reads TGTGCCAGTAGTTCGCGACAGGGCCTTGCTGGCTACACCTTC.

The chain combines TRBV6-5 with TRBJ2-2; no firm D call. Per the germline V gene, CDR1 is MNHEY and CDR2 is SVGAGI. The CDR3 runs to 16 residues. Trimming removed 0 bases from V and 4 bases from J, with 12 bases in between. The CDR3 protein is CASSYSTQTSTGELFF. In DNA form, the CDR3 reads TGTGCCAGCAGTTACTCGACACAGACAAGCACCGGGGAGCTGTTTTTT.

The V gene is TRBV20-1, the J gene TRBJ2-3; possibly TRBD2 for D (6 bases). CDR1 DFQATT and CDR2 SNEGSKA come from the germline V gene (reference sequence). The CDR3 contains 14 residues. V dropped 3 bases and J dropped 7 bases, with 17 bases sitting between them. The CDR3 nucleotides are TGCAGTGCTAGTTCCGGGACTGCTTTTTATACGCAGTATTTT. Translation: CSASSGTAFYTQYF.

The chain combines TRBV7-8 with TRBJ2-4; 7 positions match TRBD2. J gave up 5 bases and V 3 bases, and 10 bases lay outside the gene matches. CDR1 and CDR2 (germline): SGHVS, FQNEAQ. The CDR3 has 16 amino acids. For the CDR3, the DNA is TGTGCCAGCAGCTTCCCCCCTACTAGCGCCCAAAACATTCAGTACTTC. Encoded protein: CASSFPPTSAQNIQYF.

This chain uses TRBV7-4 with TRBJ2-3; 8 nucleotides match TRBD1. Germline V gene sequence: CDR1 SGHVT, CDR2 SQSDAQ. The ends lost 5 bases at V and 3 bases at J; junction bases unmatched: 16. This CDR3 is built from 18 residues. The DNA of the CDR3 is TGTGCCAGCAGCCAACCGGACAGGGCCCGTCCAGGTACAGATACGCAGTATTTT. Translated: CASSQPDRARPGTDTQYF.

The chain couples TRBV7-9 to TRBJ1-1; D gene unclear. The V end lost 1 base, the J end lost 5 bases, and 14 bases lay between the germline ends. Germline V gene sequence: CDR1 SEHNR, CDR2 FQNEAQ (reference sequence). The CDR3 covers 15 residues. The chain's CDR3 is CASSLELAGGTEAFF. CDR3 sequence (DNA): TGTGCCAGCAGCTTAGAGTTAGCAGGAGGGACTGAAGCTTTCTTT.

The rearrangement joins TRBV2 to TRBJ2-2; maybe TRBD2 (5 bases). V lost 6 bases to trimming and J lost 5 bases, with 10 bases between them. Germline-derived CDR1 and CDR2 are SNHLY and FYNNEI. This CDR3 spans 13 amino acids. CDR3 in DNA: TGTGCCAGCAGGGGCCCGGGGACCGGGGAGCTGTTTTTT. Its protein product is CASRGPGTGELFF.

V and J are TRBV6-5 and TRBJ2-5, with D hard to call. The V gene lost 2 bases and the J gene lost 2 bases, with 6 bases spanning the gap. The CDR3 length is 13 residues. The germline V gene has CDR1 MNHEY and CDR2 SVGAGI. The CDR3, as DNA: TGTGCCAGCAGTTACGCAGGACAAGAGACCCAGTACTTC. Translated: CASSYAGQETQYF.

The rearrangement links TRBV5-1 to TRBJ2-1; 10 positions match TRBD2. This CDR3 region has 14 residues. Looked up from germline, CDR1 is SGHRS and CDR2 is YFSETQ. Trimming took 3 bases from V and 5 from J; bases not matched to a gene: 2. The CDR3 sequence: CASSSTSGNNEQFF. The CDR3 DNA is TGCGCCAGCAGCTCTACTAGCGGGAACAATGAGCAGTTCTTC. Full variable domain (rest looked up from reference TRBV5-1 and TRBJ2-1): KAGVTQTPRYLIKTRGQQVTLSCSPISGHRSVSWYQQTPGQGLQFLFEYFSETQRNKGNFPGRFSGRQFSNSRSEMNVSTLELGDSALYLCASSSTSGNNEQFFGPGTRLTVL.

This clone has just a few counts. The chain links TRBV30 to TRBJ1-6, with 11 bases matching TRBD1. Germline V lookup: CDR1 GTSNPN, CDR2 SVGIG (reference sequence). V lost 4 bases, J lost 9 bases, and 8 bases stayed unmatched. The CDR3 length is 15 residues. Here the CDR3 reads CAWTSGQGEGSPLHF. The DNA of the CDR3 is TGTGCCTGGACCTCGGGACAGGGGGAGGGTTCACCCCTCCACTTT.

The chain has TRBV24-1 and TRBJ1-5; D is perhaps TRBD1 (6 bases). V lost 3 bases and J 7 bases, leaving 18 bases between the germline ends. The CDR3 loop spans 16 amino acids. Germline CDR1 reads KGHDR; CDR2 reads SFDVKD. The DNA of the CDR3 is TGTGCCACCAGTGATGACCGAACAGGGCTGAGCCAGCCCCAGCATTTT. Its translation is CATSDDRTGLSQPQHF.

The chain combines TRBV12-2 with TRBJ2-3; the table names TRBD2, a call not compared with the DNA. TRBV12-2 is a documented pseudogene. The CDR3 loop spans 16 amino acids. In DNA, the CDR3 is TGTGCAAGTCGCTCCCGGCTAGCGGGTAACACAGATACGCAGTATTTT. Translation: CASRSRLAGNTDTQYF.

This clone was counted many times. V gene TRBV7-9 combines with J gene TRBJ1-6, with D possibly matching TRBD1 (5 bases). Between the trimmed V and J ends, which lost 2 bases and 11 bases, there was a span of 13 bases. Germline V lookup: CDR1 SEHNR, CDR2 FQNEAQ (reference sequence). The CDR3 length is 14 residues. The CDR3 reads CASSLPIQGAPLHF. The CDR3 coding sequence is TGTGCCAGCAGCTTACCTATACAAGGGGCACCCCTCCACTTT.

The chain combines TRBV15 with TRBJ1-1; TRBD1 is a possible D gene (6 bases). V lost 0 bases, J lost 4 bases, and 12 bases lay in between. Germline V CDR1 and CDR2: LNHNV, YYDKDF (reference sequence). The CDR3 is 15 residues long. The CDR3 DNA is TGTGCCACCAGCAGAGATCCCGGCAGGGGCACTGAAGCTTTCTTT. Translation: CATSRDPGRGTEAFF.

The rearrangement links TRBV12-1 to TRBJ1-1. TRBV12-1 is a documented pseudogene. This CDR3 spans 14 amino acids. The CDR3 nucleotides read TGTGCCAGCAGCTTCGGGGGGCGCGACACTGAAGCTTTCTTT. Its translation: CASSFGGRDTEAFF.

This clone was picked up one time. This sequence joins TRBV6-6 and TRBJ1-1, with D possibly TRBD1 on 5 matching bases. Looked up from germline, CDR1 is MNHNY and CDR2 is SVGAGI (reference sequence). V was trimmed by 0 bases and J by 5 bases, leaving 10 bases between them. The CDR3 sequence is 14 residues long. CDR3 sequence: CASSYSGGWTEAFF. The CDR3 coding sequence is TGTGCCAGCAGTTACTCGGGGGGTTGGACTGAAGCTTTCTTT.